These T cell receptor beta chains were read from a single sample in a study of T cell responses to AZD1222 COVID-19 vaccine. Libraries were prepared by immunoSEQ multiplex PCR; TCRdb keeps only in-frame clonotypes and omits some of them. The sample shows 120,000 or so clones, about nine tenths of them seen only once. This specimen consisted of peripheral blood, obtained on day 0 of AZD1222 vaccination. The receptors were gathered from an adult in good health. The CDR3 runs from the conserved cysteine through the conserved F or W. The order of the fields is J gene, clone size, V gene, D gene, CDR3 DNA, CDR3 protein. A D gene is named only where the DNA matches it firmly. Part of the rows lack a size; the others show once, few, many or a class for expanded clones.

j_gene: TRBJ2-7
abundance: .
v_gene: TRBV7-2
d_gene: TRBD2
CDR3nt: TGTGCCAGCAGCTTAGAACTAGCGGGAGGGAGTGAGCAGTACTTC
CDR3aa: CASSLELAGGSEQYF

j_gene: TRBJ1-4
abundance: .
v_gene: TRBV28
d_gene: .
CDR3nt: TGTGCCAGCAGAGGGCCGGTAGGGGTTTTTGAAAAACTGTTTTTT
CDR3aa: CASRGPVGVFEKLFF

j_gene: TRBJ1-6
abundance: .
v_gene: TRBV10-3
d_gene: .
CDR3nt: TGTGCCATCAGGGCGGGGGATTCACCCCTCCACTTT
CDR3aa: CAIRAGDSPLHF

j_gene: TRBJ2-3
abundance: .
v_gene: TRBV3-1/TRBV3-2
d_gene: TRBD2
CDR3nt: TGTGCCAGCAGCCAAGATCCCAAGCGGGAGTGGGGTACGCAGTATTTT
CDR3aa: CASSQDPKREWGTQYF

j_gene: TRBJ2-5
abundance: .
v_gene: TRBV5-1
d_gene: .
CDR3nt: TGCGCCAGCAGCTCTGGGTTGGCGGGCGGCTCTGGGGAAGAGACCCAGTACTTC
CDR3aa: CASSSGLAGGSGEETQYF

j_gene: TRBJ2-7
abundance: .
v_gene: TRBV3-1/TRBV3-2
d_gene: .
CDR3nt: TGTGCCAGCGGACTCAACTACGAGCAGTACTTC
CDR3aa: CASGLNYEQYF

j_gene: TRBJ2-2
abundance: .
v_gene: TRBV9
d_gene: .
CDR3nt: TGTGCCAGCAGCGTAGAAGGAGACGGGGAGCTGTTTTTT
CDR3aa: CASSVEGDGELFF

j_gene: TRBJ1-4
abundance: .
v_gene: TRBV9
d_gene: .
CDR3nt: TGTGCCAGCAGCGCAGGGGTAGCGGAAGAAAAACTGTTTTTT
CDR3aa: CASSAGVAEEKLFF

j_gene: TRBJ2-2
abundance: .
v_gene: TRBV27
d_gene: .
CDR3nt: TGTGCCAGCAGTTTAGGGGGCAGGGCCACCGGGGAGCTGTTTTTT
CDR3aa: CASSLGGRATGELFF

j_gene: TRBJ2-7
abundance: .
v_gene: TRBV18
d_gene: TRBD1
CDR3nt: TGTGCCAGCTCACGGACAGGGAATAGGTACGAGCAGTACTTC
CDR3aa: CASSRTGNRYEQYF

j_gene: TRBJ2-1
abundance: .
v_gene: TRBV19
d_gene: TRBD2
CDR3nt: TGTGCCAGTAGTATTAGGCGAGCGGGGGGTTCCAATGAGCAGTTCTTC
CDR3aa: CASSIRRAGGSNEQFF

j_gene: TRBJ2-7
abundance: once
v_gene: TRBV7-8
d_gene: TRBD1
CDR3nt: TGTGCCAGCAGCCGCCGGACAGGGCCATACGAGCAGTACTTC
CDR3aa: CASSRRTGPYEQYF

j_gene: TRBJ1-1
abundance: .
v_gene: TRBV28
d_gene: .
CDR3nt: TGTGCCAGCAGTTACAGTCTTTGGGGGGCTTTCTTT
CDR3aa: CASSYSLWGAFF

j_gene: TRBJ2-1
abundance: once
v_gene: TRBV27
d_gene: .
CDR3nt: TGTGCCAGCAGTCCCGACTACAATGAGCAGTTCTTC
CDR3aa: CASSPDYNEQFF

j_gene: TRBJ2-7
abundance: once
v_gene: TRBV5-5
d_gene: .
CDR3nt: TGTGCCAGCAGCATGCTGCCGGGACAAGCCGACGAGCAGTACTTC
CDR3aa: CASSMLPGQADEQYF

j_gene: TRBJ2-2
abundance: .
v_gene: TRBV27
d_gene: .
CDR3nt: TGTGCCAGCAGTTTTAGCCCCACAGGGCTCGGGGAGCTGTTTTTT
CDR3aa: CASSFSPTGLGELFF

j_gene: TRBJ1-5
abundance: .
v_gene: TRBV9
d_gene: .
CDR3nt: TGTGCCAGCAGCGCGGGCGGGGTTCAGCCCCAGCATTTT
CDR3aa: CASSAGGVQPQHF

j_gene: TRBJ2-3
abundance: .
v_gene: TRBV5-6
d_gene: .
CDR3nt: TGTGCCAGCAGCTTGGAAACAGGGCTAATAGATACGCAGTATTTT
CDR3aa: CASSLETGLIDTQYF

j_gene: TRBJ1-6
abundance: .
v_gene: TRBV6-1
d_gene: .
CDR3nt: TGTGCCAGCAGTGACCAGGGTGGCAATTCACCCCTCCACTTT
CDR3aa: CASSDQGGNSPLHF

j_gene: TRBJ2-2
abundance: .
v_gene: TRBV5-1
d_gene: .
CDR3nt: TGCGCCAGCAGAAGGGACACGAACACCGGGGAGCTGTTTTTT
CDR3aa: CASRRDTNTGELFF

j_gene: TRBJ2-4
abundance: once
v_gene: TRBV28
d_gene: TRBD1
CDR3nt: TGTGCCAGCAGTTTAAGGTCAATTGGGACAGAAACCAAAAACATTCAGTACTTC
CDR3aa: CASSLRSIGTETKNIQYF

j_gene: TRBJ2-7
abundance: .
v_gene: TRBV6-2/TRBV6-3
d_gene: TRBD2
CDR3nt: TGTGCCAGCAGTTACACTAGCGGGGGTGCCTACGAGCAGTACTTC
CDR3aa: CASSYTSGGAYEQYF

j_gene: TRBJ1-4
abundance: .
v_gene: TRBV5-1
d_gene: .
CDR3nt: TGCGCCAGCAGCAGACTGGACAGCGGGAATGAAAAACTGTTTTTT
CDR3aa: CASSRLDSGNEKLFF

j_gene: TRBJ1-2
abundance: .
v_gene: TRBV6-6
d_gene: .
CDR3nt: TGTGCCAGCAGTTACTCGAGAGGGGGAGACGACTATGGCTACACCTTC
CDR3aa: CASSYSRGGDDYGYTF

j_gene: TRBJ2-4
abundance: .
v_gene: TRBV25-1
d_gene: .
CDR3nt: TGTGCCAGCAGTGTTACAGAGTCAAACATTCAGTACTTC
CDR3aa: CASSVTESNIQYF

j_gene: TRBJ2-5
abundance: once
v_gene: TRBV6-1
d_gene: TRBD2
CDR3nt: TGTGCCAGCAGTGCCAGCGGACTAGCGGCTCAAGAGACCCAGTACTTC
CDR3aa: CASSASGLAAQETQYF

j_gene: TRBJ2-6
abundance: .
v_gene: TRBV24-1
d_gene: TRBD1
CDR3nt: TGTGCCACCAGTGAGGGACAGGGGTGGGCCAACGTCCTGACTTTC
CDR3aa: CATSEGQGWANVLTF

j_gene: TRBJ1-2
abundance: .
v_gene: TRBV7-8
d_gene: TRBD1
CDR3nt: TGTGCCAGCAGCTCTCGGACAGGGGCGTCGGGCTACACCTTC
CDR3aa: CASSSRTGASGYTF

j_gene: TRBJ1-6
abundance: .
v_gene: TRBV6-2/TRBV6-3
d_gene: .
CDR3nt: TGTGCCAGCACCCCGCCGGGAACCTCCTATAATTCACCCCTCCACTTT
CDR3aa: CASTPPGTSYNSPLHF

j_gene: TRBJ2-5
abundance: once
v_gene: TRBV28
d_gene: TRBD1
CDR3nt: TGTGCCAGCAGTTTCGGGACAGGGGGCAAGGAGACCCAGTACTTC
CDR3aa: CASSFGTGGKETQYF

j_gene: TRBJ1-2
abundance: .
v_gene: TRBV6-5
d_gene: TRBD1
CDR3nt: TGTGCCAGCAGTCGTCCGGGACAGGGACCGGGTGGCTACACCTTC
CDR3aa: CASSRPGQGPGGYTF

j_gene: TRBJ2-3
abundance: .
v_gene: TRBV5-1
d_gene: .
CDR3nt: TGCGCCAGCACCGATTCCCATAGCACAGATACGCAGTATTTT
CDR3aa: CASTDSHSTDTQYF

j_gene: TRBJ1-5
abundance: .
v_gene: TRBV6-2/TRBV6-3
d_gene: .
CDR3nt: TGTGCCAGCAGTTACGGAGTGGGTCGAGGCAATCAGCCCCAGCATTTT
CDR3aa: CASSYGVGRGNQPQHF

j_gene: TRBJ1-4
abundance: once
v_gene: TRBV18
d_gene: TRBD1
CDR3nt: TGTGCCAGCTCACCGGAACGACAGGGGAAACTGTTTTTT
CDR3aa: CASSPERQGKLFF

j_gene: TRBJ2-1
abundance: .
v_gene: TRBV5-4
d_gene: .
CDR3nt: TGTGCCAGCAGCTTGGGAGGCCAGCGGGCCTACAATGAGCAGTTCTTC
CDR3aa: CASSLGGQRAYNEQFF

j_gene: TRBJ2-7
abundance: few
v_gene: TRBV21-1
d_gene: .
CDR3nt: TGTGCCAGCAGCACGAGACAGGGGTTGTACGAGCAGTACTTC
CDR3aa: CASSTRQGLYEQYF

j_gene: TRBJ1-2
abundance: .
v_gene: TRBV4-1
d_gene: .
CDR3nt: TGCGCCAGCAGCCAAGATTCAGGGCGAGGTGGCTACACCTTC
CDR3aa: CASSQDSGRGGYTF

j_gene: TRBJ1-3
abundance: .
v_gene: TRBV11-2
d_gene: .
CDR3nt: TGTGCCAGCAGCTTACAGGGCTCTGGAAACACCATATATTTT
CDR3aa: CASSLQGSGNTIYF

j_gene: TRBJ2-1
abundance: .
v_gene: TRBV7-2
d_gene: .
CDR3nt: TGTGCCAGCAGCCTTCCATCTAGGGCTGAGCAGTTCTTC
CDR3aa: CASSLPSRAEQFF

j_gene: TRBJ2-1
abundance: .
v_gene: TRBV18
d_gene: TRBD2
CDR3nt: TGTGCCAGCTCACCGCCGGCTAGCGGGAGTGGCAATGAGCAGTTCTTC
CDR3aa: CASSPPASGSGNEQFF

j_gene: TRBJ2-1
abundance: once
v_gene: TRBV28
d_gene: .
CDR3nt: TGTGCCAGCAGTTTAGTGGGGGCCTCCTACAATGAGCAGTTCTTC
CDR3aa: CASSLVGASYNEQFF